These 13 T cell receptor beta chains were sequenced from one sample in a study of blood T cell repertoires in COVID-19. Only in-frame clones appear in the TCRdb table, and some are missing; sequencing was by immunoSEQ multiplex PCR. The sample comprises around 300,000 clones, around 81% of which are singletons, and 4% to 5% rests with the top ten. Sequenced material: peripheral blood. The receptor source for this set is a woman aged 45-65 years with active or convalescent COVID-19.

This clone has just one count. V is TRBV5-1 and J is TRBJ1-1; a weak D match, TRBD1 (5 bases). The CDR3 is made up of 14 amino acids. Germline-derived CDR1 and CDR2 are SGHRS and YFSETQ. Trimming pared 7 bases from V and 0 bases from J, leaving 13 bases between. The CDR3 DNA sequence: TGCGCCAGCGGCCAGACAGAGATGAACACTGAAGCTTTCTTT. This codes for CASGQTEMNTEAFF.

This chain joins TRBV28 and TRBJ1-5; D possibly corresponds to TRBD1 (6 bases). Trimming cost V 5 bases and J 6 bases, with 20 bases left between them. Per germline, CDR1 MDHEN and CDR2 SYDVKM. CDR3 length: 16 residues. In DNA form, the CDR3 reads TGTGCCAGCAGTCGCCGGAGACAGGTCGTCAGTCAGCCCCAGCATTTT. It encodes CASSRRRQVVSQPQHF.

The chain uses TRBV19 and TRBJ2-2, with 11 bases fitting TRBD2. With V trimmed by 9 bases and J by 4 bases, 7 bases remained unmatched. Germline values: CDR1 LNHDA, CDR2 SQIVND (reference sequence). The CDR3 runs 15 residues. The CDR3, as DNA: TGTGCCAGCTGGGGACTAGCGGACCGCACCGGGGAGCTGTTTTTT. The encoded protein is CASWGLADRTGELFF.

The V call is TRBV6-5, the J call TRBJ1-2; possibly TRBD1 for D (5 bases). The germline gives CDR1 MNHEY, CDR2 SVGAGI. Trimming pared 3 bases from V and 4 bases from J, leaving 15 bases between. This CDR3 comprises 15 residues. In DNA form, the CDR3 reads TGTGCCAGCAGTTATCTTCCCGCCGACAGCTATGGCTACACCTTC. Translated, it gives CASSYLPADSYGYTF.

The J gene is TRBJ2-3, the V gene TRBV5-6; weak D call: TRBD1 (7 bases). V was shortened by 4 bases and J by 1 base, with 10 bases between the two germline ends. There are 14 residues in the CDR3. The germline V gene has CDR1 SGHDT and CDR2 YYEEEE. The CDR3 sequence: CASSAGQRTDTQYF. Here the CDR3 DNA reads TGTGCCAGCAGCGCGGGACAGCGCACAGATACGCAGTATTTT.

This chain uses TRBV5-5 with TRBJ2-7; D may be TRBD2 (6 bases). Trimming took 2 bases from V and 6 from J, leaving 18 bases between them. The length of the CDR3 is 15 residues. Germline CDR1 SGHKS, CDR2 YYEKEE (reference sequence). The CDR3 sequence: CASSLREAGSGEQYF. The CDR3 DNA reads as TGTGCCAGCAGCTTAAGGGAGGCTGGGTCCGGCGAGCAGTACTTC.

The rearrangement links TRBV5-1 to TRBJ1-2; 10 bases are a match to TRBD1. V lost 4 bases and J lost 2; bases outside the gene matches: 5. CDR3 size: 15 residues. Per the germline V gene, CDR1 is SGHRS and CDR2 is YFSETQ. The CDR3 DNA sequence: TGCGCCAGCAGCATAGGGACAGGGGCGAACTATGGCTACACCTTC. Its protein product is CASSIGTGANYGYTF.

The chain carries TRBV6-6 and TRBJ2-2; unclear D gene. The CDR3 runs 11 residues. The germline V and J ends were trimmed by 6 bases and 6 bases, with 5 bases remaining between them. Per germline, CDR1 MNHNY and CDR2 SVGAGI (reference sequence). The CDR3 sequence is CASSPSGELFF. In nucleotides, the CDR3 is TGTGCCAGCAGCCCGTCCGGGGAGCTGTTTTTT.

The chain joins TRBV11-3 to TRBJ2-1; 7 positions agree with TRBD2. The CDR3 is 18 residues long. Unmatched junction bases numbered 9, after V lost 1 base and J lost 0 bases. In germline, CDR1 is SGHNT, CDR2 YENEEA. The CDR3 DNA is TGTGCCAGCAGCTTAGGGGTCTTTGGCGGGAGCTCCTACAATGAGCAGTTCTTC. It specifies CASSLGVFGGSSYNEQFF.

In DNA form, the CDR3 reads TGCGCCAGCAGTGACCTGGGGGCCAGAGGTGGCTACACCTTC. Translating it yields CASSDLGARGGYTF. The chain is built from TRBV10-2 and TRBJ1-2; a weak D match, TRBD1 (6 bases). This CDR3 is built from 14 residues. Germline loops: CDR1 WSHSY, CDR2 SAAADI. Trimming removed 3 bases from V and 7 bases from J, with 15 bases in between.

The rearrangement joins TRBV5-4 to TRBJ1-2, with 7 bases matching TRBD1. This CDR3 region has 14 residues. From germline, CDR1 is SGHNT and CDR2 YYREEE (reference sequence). With V trimmed by 3 bases and J by 4 bases, 6 bases remained unmatched. The CDR3 nucleotides read TGTGCCAGCAGCTCGGGGACAGTGCTCTATGGCTACACCTTC. Encoded protein: CASSSGTVLYGYTF.

This chain joins TRBV2 and TRBJ2-3; the match to TRBD2 covers 15 bases. The CDR3 has 16 amino acids. The V and J ends lost 6 bases and 3 bases, in that order; junction bases with no gene match: 4. Germline V gene lookup returns CDR1 SNHLY and CDR2 FYNNEI. DNA for the CDR3: TGTGCCAGCAGCTCCGGGACTAGCGGGAGGACAGATACGCAGTATTTT. Protein sequence: CASSSGTSGRTDTQYF.

The rearrangement uses TRBV18 and TRBJ1-1; no clear D gene. This CDR3 is 13 amino acids long. Per germline, CDR1 KGHSH and CDR2 LQKENI. Trimming stripped 3 bases from V and 0 bases from J, with 5 bases between. The CDR3 loop reads CASSPPMNTEAFF. As DNA, the CDR3 is TGTGCCAGCTCACCGCCTATGAACACTGAAGCTTTCTTT.